This T cell receptor beta chain was recovered during a study of T cell repertoires in cytomegalovirus infection. V shed 10 bases, J shed 5 bases, and the junction held 10 bases outside the gene matches. In germline, CDR1 is SGHVS, CDR2 FQNEAQ. The CDR3 consists of 14 residues. A single record per CDR3 protein comes from TCRdb applying MiXCR to the reads. This table holds about 220,000 distinct CDR3 sequences, roughly 34% found once. Whole-study results and caveats: The cumulative frequency of public TCR beta families distinguished individuals who carried CMV together with the relevant HLA. The ex vivo response was dominated by HLA-C-restricted CMV-specific TCR beta clonotypes.

This clonotype has a handful of counts. What it binds is not known. The V and J genes are TRBV7-8 and TRBJ2-3; 9 positions agree with TRBD1. Sequenced material: CD8+ T cells from cultured PBMCs, taken from culture after CMV antigen stimulation. This TCR was sampled from a human donor in good health (CMV status not recorded). Some clones in this sample may be carry-over from other donors' samples. Here the CDR3 DNA reads TGTGCCACTACCGGGACAGGGTTTTTAGATACGCAGTATTTT. Translated: CATTGTGFLDTQYF.